The 25 T cell receptor beta chains below were found in one sample sequenced in a study of cytomegalovirus exposure and HLA in healthy donors. 13 Jbeta primers and 60 Vbeta primers were used for the PCR. Assay used: immunoSEQ multiplex PCR; TCRdb lists only in-frame clones, some missing. The data hold 130,000 to 150,000 clones, with around three quarters observed a single time. The sample taken for sequencing was PBMCs. These receptor sequences come from a man aged 25 to 40 in good health and CMV-seronegative.

Only one count was recorded for this clone. The chain couples TRBV7-9 to TRBJ1-2, with D unclear. Trimming removed 1 base at V and 6 bases at J, with 18 bases between. Germline V gene lookup returns CDR1 SEHNR and CDR2 FQNEAQ (reference sequence). The CDR3 sequence is 16 residues long. Here the CDR3 DNA reads TGTGCCAGCAGCTTAGGCAAGACATTAACCCTGGATGGCTACACCTTC. Protein sequence: CASSLGKTLTLDGYTF.

The rearrangement joins TRBV18 to TRBJ1-4; no clear D gene. Deletions cut 2 bases from V and 8 bases from J, with 15 bases between. This CDR3 has 15 residues. Germline V lookup: CDR1 KGHSH, CDR2 LQKENI. CDR3 nucleotide sequence: TGTGCCAGCTCACCAGCCACGAACAGAAGGGAAAAACTGTTTTTT. It specifies CASSPATNRREKLFF.

The genes are TRBV5-1 and TRBJ2-5; 7 bases map to TRBD1. Unmatched junction bases numbered 5, after V lost 4 bases and J lost 2 bases. The CDR3 length is 14 residues. The germline V gene has CDR1 SGHRS and CDR2 YFSETQ. The CDR3 sequence: CASSPGTDQETQYF. CDR3 nucleotide sequence: TGCGCCAGCAGCCCTGGGACAGATCAAGAGACCCAGTACTTC.

The chain joins TRBV10-1 to TRBJ1-2; D is uncertain. The V end lost 0 bases, the J end lost 4 bases, and 6 bases lay between the germline ends. The CDR3 length is 13 residues. Germline values: CDR1 WNHNN, CDR2 SYGVQD (reference sequence). The CDR3 coding sequence is TGCGCCAGCAGTGAGTCGACTTCCTATGGCTACACCTTC. It specifies CASSESTSYGYTF.

The chain joins TRBV6-5 to TRBJ1-4; maybe TRBD1 (5 bases). CDR3 length: 13 amino acids. V dropped 3 bases and J dropped 6 bases, with 8 bases sitting between them. Germline lookup yields CDR1 MNHEY and CDR2 SVGAGI. This CDR3 reads CASSYGGDEKLFF. Written as DNA, the CDR3 is TGTGCCAGCAGTTATGGGGGGGATGAAAAACTGTTTTTT.

This clone was seen just once. V usage is TRBV27 and J usage is TRBJ2-7; 8 bases match TRBD1. Germline V gives CDR1 MNHEY, CDR2 SMNVEV (reference sequence). Unmatched junction bases numbered 7, after V lost 7 bases and J lost 2 bases. The CDR3 is 14 amino acids. The CDR3 spells CASKVWTGPYEQYF. As DNA, the CDR3 is TGTGCCAGCAAGGTTTGGACAGGGCCCTACGAGCAGTACTTC.

The J gene is TRBJ1-3, the V gene TRBV29-1; D uncertain. The CDR3 consists of 11 residues. Per the germline V gene, CDR1 is SQVTM and CDR2 is ANQGSEA. Trimming left V 3 bases short and J 6 bases short, with 6 bases between. CDR3 protein: CSVEAPNTIYF. The CDR3 nucleotides are TGCAGCGTTGAGGCCCCAAACACCATATATTTT.

The rearrangement links TRBV2 to TRBJ1-2; no definite D call. CDR1 SNHLY and CDR2 FYNNEI come from the germline V gene. The V gene lost 3 bases and the J gene lost 4 bases, with 18 bases spanning the gap. The CDR3 runs 16 residues. Here the CDR3 DNA reads TGTGCCAGCAGTGACACCCCTCTAGATATGCGCTATGGCTACACCTTC. Amino acids: CASSDTPLDMRYGYTF.

A single count supports this clone. The chain carries TRBV7-2 and TRBJ2-3; D is undetermined. CDR1 SGHTA and CDR2 FQGNSA come from the germline V gene. This CDR3 is 14 amino acids long. The V gene lost 0 bases and the J gene lost 2 bases, with 6 bases spanning the gap. Here the CDR3 DNA reads TGTGCCAGCAGCTTAGCATCTCTCACAGATACGCAGTATTTT. It encodes CASSLASLTDTQYF.

V gene TRBV5-4 combines with J gene TRBJ2-3; D remains ambiguous. Germline V gene data show CDR1 as SGHNT and CDR2 as YYREEE (reference sequence). Trimming removed 4 bases at V and 2 bases at J, with 5 bases between. This CDR3 is built from 12 residues. The CDR3 spells CASSPYTDTQYF. The DNA of the CDR3 is TGTGCCAGCAGCCCCTACACAGATACGCAGTATTTT.

V usage is TRBV6-1 and J usage is TRBJ2-1; D perhaps matches TRBD1 (6 bases). Germline assignment: CDR1 MNHNS and CDR2 SASEGT. V gave up 10 bases and J gave up 4 bases, with 17 bases separating them. This CDR3 is built from 14 residues. Here the CDR3 reads CATRLDSPYNEQFF. For the CDR3, the DNA is TGTGCCACCCGGTTGGACAGCCCTTACAATGAGCAGTTCTTC.

The CDR3 nucleotides read TGCGCCAGCAGCTCCGACTCTTACACCGGGGAGCTGTTTTTT. Encoded protein: CASSSDSYTGELFF. The gene calls are TRBV5-1 and TRBJ2-2, with D unclear. The CDR3 is made up of 14 amino acids. V was cut by 3 bases and J by 3 bases, with 9 bases left in between. Germline V gene data show CDR1 as SGHRS and CDR2 as YFSETQ.

This clone occurred a few times. The chain uses TRBV5-5 and TRBJ2-7; D remains unclear. Germline lookup yields CDR1 SGHKS and CDR2 YYEKEE (reference sequence). Trimming left V 4 bases short and J 3 bases short, with 14 bases between. The CDR3 loop spans 14 amino acids. The CDR3 region is CASSLLSANYEQYF. In nucleotides, the CDR3 is TGTGCCAGCAGCCTACTTTCCGCGAACTACGAGCAGTACTTC.

The chain carries TRBV6-1 and TRBJ2-2, with 9 bases that match TRBD1. Germline values: CDR1 MNHNS, CDR2 SASEGT. The CDR3 consists of 15 residues. Germline trimming cut 3 bases from V and 6 bases from J; bases unmatched to any gene: 5. The CDR3 DNA is TGTGCCAGCAGTGATTCCGGGACAGGGCCCGGGGAGCTGTTTTTT. Its protein product is CASSDSGTGPGELFF.

The sample holds one count of this clone. This sequence joins TRBV4-1 and TRBJ1-2, with a tentative D call TRBD1 (6 bases). V was shortened by 1 base and J by 8 bases, with 8 bases between the two germline ends. This CDR3 is built from 12 residues. Germline CDR1 reads MGHRA; CDR2 reads YSYEKL. The CDR3 sequence: CASSQGGTGYTF. CDR3 sequence (DNA): TGCGCCAGCAGCCAAGGGGGGACAGGCTACACCTTC.

The V call is TRBV5-1, the J call TRBJ2-3, with 8 bases fitting TRBD2. This CDR3 region has 17 residues. Unmatched junction bases numbered 9, after V lost 3 bases and J lost 0 bases. Per the germline V gene, CDR1 is SGHRS and CDR2 is YFSETQ. CDR3 coding DNA: TGCGCCAGCAGCTCCCCCAATAGCGGGGCTAGCACAGATACGCAGTATTTT. It encodes CASSSPNSGASTDTQYF.

The rearrangement uses TRBV19 and TRBJ2-3; perhaps TRBD2 as D (9 bases). Germline CDR1 LNHDA, CDR2 SQIVND (reference sequence). V lost 8 bases to trimming and J lost 4 bases, with 22 bases between them. This CDR3 is 16 amino acids long. Here the CDR3 reads CASRTGSAGGSDTQYF. CDR3 DNA sequence: TGTGCCAGTCGGACAGGGAGTGCGGGAGGGTCAGATACGCAGTATTTT.

With respect to this clone: This same CDR3 is encoded by further DNA sequences in the sample. V gene TRBV6-1 combines with J gene TRBJ2-1; 10 nucleotides agree with TRBD2. The trim removed 4 bases at V and 2 bases at J, leaving 2 bases unmatched. Looked up from germline, CDR1 is MNHNS and CDR2 is SASEGT. The CDR3 consists of 15 residues. The CDR3 reads CASSGSGGAYNEQFF. CDR3 coding DNA: TGTGCCAGCAGTGGGAGCGGGGGGGCCTACAATGAGCAGTTCTTC.

The chain joins TRBV15 to TRBJ1-3; the D is unclear. V was trimmed by 5 bases and J by 8 bases, leaving 10 bases between them. CDR1 and CDR2 from the germline V gene are LNHNV and YYDKDF (reference sequence). This CDR3 is 12 amino acids long. The chain's CDR3 is CATSRHRDTIYF. In nucleotides, the CDR3 is TGTGCCACCAGCCGGCACCGGGACACCATATATTTT.

V usage is TRBV6-1 and J usage is TRBJ1-6, with 11 bases identical to TRBD1. The V gene end was trimmed by 4 bases and the J gene end by 9 bases; junction bases not matched to a gene: 5. Germline V gene lookup returns CDR1 MNHNS and CDR2 SASEGT. This CDR3 region has 15 residues. The DNA for the CDR3 is TGTGCCAGCAGTGGGGACAGGGGGTTCAGTTCACCCCTCCACTTT. Protein: CASSGDRGFSSPLHF.

A single count supports this clone. The chain employs TRBV11-2 and TRBJ2-5, with 10 positions matching TRBD2. V trimming: 3 bases; J trimming: 5 bases; junction bases outside the gene matches: 9. The length of the CDR3 is 16 residues. Germline CDR1 is SGHAT and CDR2 is FQNNGV. The CDR3 DNA follows: TGTGCCAGCAGCTTGTCTAGCGGGAGTCTAGAGGAGACCCAGTACTTC. Residues: CASSLSSGSLEETQYF. The full variable domain, in which reference TRBV11-2 and TRBJ2-5 provide the parts outside the CDR3, is EAGVAQSPRYKIIEKRQSVAFWCNPISGHATLYWYQQILGQGPKLLIQFQNNGVVDDSQLPKDRFSAERLKGVDSTLKIQPAKLEDSAVYLCASSLSSGSLEETQYFGPGTRLLVL.

As DNA, the CDR3 is TGTGCCAGCAGCGGTGACAGGCTTCATTACGCCGGGGAGCTGTTTTTT. Amino acid sequence: CASSGDRLHYAGELFF. V usage is TRBV9 and J usage is TRBJ2-2; D might be TRBD1 (6 bases). The V and J ends lost 3 bases and 6 bases respectively, with 18 bases between them. Germline CDR1 SGDLS, CDR2 YYNGEE. This CDR3 comprises 16 residues.

The chain uses TRBV6-6 and TRBJ2-7; D gene uncertain. Germline lookup yields CDR1 MNHNY and CDR2 SVGAGI (reference sequence). Trimming stripped 0 bases from V and 3 bases from J, with 9 bases between. The CDR3 runs 14 residues. This CDR3 is CASSYSLTGYEQYF. The CDR3 DNA reads TGTGCCAGCAGTTACTCCCTGACGGGCTACGAGCAGTACTTC.

The chain employs TRBV29-1 and TRBJ1-1; TRBD1 is a possible D gene (5 bases). The CDR3 covers 15 residues. Trimming took off 6 bases at V and 5 bases at J, with 22 bases between the two ends. Germline V gives CDR1 SQVTM, CDR2 ANQGSEA. The CDR3 loop reads CSVIPGLPKRTEAFF. CDR3 DNA: TGCAGCGTCATACCGGGACTCCCTAAAAGGACTGAAGCTTTCTTT.

The V call is TRBV6-1, the J call TRBJ2-2, with TRBD2 matching over 7 bases. The germline gives CDR1 MNHNS, CDR2 SASEGT. V lost 1 base and J lost 5; bases outside the gene matches: 7. The CDR3 contains 16 residues. CDR3 sequence: CASSEVAGVRTGELFF. As DNA, the CDR3 is TGTGCCAGCAGTGAAGTCGCGGGAGTTAGGACCGGGGAGCTGTTTTTT.